The 7 T cell receptor beta chains below all came from one sample that was sequenced in a study of T-cell memory formation after mild COVID-19. TCRdb independently ran MiXCR on the 5' RACE reads; one entry per CDR3 protein. The profile shows around 530,000 distinct CDR3 sequences, about 22% of them singletons. Input material: PBMCs or a T cell subset sorted from them (not recorded which). These receptors were taken from an adult woman who had mild COVID-19 (a few samples of this study predate the infection). Cell type and time point are not known.

This clonotype was recorded a few times. The chain is built from TRBV7-9 and TRBJ2-3; D not certain. This CDR3 has 15 residues. Germline lookup yields CDR1 SEHNR and CDR2 FQNEAQ (reference sequence). Trimming pared 2 bases from V and 1 base from J, leaving 10 bases between. For the CDR3, the DNA is TGTGCCAGCAGCTTAAACCAGGCGGGCACAGATACGCAGTATTTT. Translated, it gives CASSLNQAGTDTQYF.

This clonotype has only a few counts. For the CDR3, the DNA is TGCGCCAGCAGCCAAGTAAAGTCCCCCGGACGGACATCCTACGAGCAGTACTTC. Protein sequence: CASSQVKSPGRTSYEQYF. The chain combines TRBV4-1 with TRBJ2-7, with D possibly TRBD1 on 5 matching bases. The CDR3 runs 18 residues. Trimming shortened V by 1 base and J by 1 base, and 20 bases separated the two germline ends. Germline CDR1 MGHRA, CDR2 YSYEKL.

This chain uses TRBV27 with TRBJ1-3; TRBD1 might be the D (5 bases). V lost 6 bases and J lost 8, with 11 bases in between. In germline, CDR1 is MNHEY, CDR2 SMNVEV (reference sequence). The CDR3 totals 12 residues. Here the CDR3 reads CASRSQGDTIYF. Here the CDR3 DNA reads TGTGCCAGCAGGTCCCAGGGAGACACCATATATTTT.

There are a few counts of this clonotype. The CDR3: CASSLEGAGTMNTEAFF. In nucleotides, the CDR3 is TGCGCCAGCAGCTTGGAGGGGGCTGGGACTATGAACACTGAAGCTTTCTTT. The chain joins TRBV5-1 to TRBJ1-1, with 7 bases lining up with TRBD1. The CDR3 is made up of 17 amino acids. Trimming removed 0 bases from V and 0 bases from J; junction bases left unmatched: 8. Germline loops: CDR1 SGHRS, CDR2 YFSETQ.

This chain connects TRBV5-4 to TRBJ2-3, with 8 bases identical to TRBD1. V shed 2 bases, J shed 4 bases, and the junction held 6 bases outside the gene matches. Germline V gene lookup returns CDR1 SGHNT and CDR2 YYREEE (reference sequence). CDR3 length: 15 amino acids. The CDR3 bases are TGTGCCAGCAGCTTCCCGGGACAGGCGGCAGATACGCAGTATTTT. Its translation: CASSFPGQAADTQYF.

This clonotype was found a few times. This chain joins TRBV12-3 or TRBV12-4 and TRBJ2-2; 11 bases agree with TRBD2. The trim removed 0 bases at V and 6 bases at J, leaving 0 bases unmatched. The CDR3 contains 15 residues. The CDR3 DNA follows: TGTGCCAGCAGTTTAGCGGGACTAGCGGCCGGGGAGCTGTTTTTT. Protein product: CASSLAGLAAGELFF.

The chain has TRBV28 and TRBJ2-1, with 8 bases that match TRBD2. CDR1 and CDR2 (germline): MDHEN, SYDVKM. The CDR3 spans 18 residues. The ends lost 7 bases at V and 2 bases at J; junction bases unmatched: 16. The CDR3 loop reads CASTPLAGSDNPYNEQFF. In DNA form, the CDR3 reads TGTGCCAGCACCCCCTTAGCGGGATCAGATAACCCCTACAATGAGCAGTTCTTC.